This is a list of T cell receptor beta chains from one sample in a study of T cell responses to AZD1222 COVID-19 vaccine. Libraries were prepared by immunoSEQ multiplex PCR; TCRdb keeps only in-frame clonotypes and omits some of them. The table includes fewer than 150,000 clones, under 95% detected once. Sequenced here: peripheral blood, sampled on day 0 of AZD1222 vaccination. These receptors originate from an adult in good health. Both conserved end residues are part of each CDR3. A D gene is named only where the DNA matches it firmly. Clone size, where shown, is once, few, many, or a class for clones that have expanded.

D	J	V	size	CDR3	DNA
-	TRBJ1-1	TRBV27	few	CASSFIYPYIGGRYMNTEAFF	TGTGCCAGCAGTTTCATATACCCTTATATTGGGGGGCGCTACATGAACACTGAAGCTTTCTTT
TRBD2	TRBJ2-3	TRBV9	-	CASSVRGRGTDTQYF	TGTGCCAGCAGCGTACGCGGGAGGGGAACAGATACGCAGTATTTT
-	TRBJ2-5	TRBV5-1	-	CASSLRSLETQYF	TGCGCCAGCAGCTTGAGAAGTCTAGAGACCCAGTACTTC
TRBD2	TRBJ2-3	TRBV4-3	-	CASSQDHLAGVPDTQYF	TGCGCCAGCAGCCAAGATCATTTAGCGGGAGTCCCAGATACGCAGTATTTT
-	TRBJ2-1	TRBV4-1	-	CASSQDPFNLYNEQFF	TGCGCCAGCAGCCAAGATCCCTTCAACCTCTACAATGAGCAGTTCTTC
-	TRBJ2-7	TRBV23-1	-	CASNPRGLCPLQYF	TGCGCCAGCAACCCCCGGGGACTTTGTCCTCTGCAGTACTTC
-	TRBJ1-4	TRBV28	-	CASRKEGGATNEKLFF	TGTGCCAGCAGAAAAGAGGGGGGCGCAACTAATGAAAAACTGTTTTTT
TRBD1	TRBJ1-4	TRBV28	once	CASSRQGATNEKLFF	TGTGCCAGCAGTCGACAGGGCGCAACTAATGAAAAACTGTTTTTT
-	TRBJ1-1	TRBV29-1	once	CSSTGGQLNTEAFF	TGCAGCTCCACTGGTGGACAGCTGAACACTGAAGCTTTCTTT
-	TRBJ1-3	TRBV10-3	few	CAMLLWAYGNTIYF	TGTGCCATGCTCCTGTGGGCCTATGGAAACACCATATATTTT
-	TRBJ2-5	TRBV6-5	-	CASRGAPETQYF	TGTGCCAGCAGAGGGGCACCAGAGACCCAGTACTTC
-	TRBJ1-1	TRBV5-4	-	CASSLSRQQNTEAFF	TGTGCCAGCAGCTTGTCGAGGCAGCAGAACACTGAAGCTTTCTTT
-	TRBJ1-6	TRBV19	-	CASSNSANSPLHF	TGTGCCAGTAGTAATTCGGCTAATTCACCCCTCCACTTT
-	TRBJ1-1	TRBV12-3/TRBV12-4	-	CASSEQGGTEAFF	TGTGCCAGCAGTGAACAGGGCGGGACTGAAGCTTTCTTT